What follows is one TCR beta chain and its context. This record belongs to a study of blood T cell repertoires in COVID-19. Study-level background: COVID-19 samples collected from the United States, Italy and Spain covered acute and convalescent phases. Nucleic acid was either cDNA or gDNA, and it came from T cells, B-cell-depleted T cells, or PBMCs.

Using immunoSEQ multiplex PCR, the repertoire was profiled, and TCRdb retains in-frame clones only, with some absent. This sample yields roughly 140,000 clones, of which over 75% are seen a single time; about 1.7% belongs to the top ten. The material sequenced was peripheral blood. The receptor's source is a woman in her forties or fifties with acute or convalescent COVID-19.

The chain's CDR3 is CASSQGNGYTF. The CDR3 DNA is TGTGCCAGCAGTCAGGGGAATGGCTACACCTTC. The chain is built from TRBV12-3 or TRBV12-4 and TRBJ1-2; tentatively, D is TRBD1 (6 bases). Trimming took off 5 bases at V and 6 bases at J, with 7 bases between the two ends. CDR3 length: 11 residues.